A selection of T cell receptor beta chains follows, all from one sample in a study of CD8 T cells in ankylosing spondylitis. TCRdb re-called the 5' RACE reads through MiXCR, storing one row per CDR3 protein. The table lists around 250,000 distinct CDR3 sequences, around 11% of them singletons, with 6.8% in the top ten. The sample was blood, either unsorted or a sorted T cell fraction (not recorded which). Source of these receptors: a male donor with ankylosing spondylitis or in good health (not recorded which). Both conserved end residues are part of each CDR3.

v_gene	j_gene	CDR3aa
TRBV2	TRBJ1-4	CASRETRDREKLFF
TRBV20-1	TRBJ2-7	CSARGPSGDLYEQYF
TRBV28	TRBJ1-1	CASSLYQGAGSAFF
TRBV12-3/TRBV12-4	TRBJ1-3	CASTPTGVSGNTIYF
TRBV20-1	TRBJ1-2	CSARDINRLIDGYTF
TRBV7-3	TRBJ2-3	CASSPSGRTDTQYF
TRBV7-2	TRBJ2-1	CASRTAAGIYNEQFF
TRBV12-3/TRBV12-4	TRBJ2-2	CASSSRLAGELFF
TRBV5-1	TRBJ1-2	CASSHGTGDIANYGYTF
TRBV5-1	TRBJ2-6	CASSWGPNSEANVLTF
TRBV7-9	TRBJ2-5	CASSLVGVGQETQYF
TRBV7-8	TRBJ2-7	CASSAGRDPRLYEQYF
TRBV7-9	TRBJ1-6	CASSLEGQGNSPLHF
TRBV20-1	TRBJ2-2	CSARVSQGTGELFF
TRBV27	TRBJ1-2	CASGRGSGYGYTF
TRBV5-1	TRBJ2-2	CASSLGVDTGELFF
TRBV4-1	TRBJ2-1	CASSQGLAGVTYNEQFF
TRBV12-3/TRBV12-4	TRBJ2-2	CASSPDGPTGELFF
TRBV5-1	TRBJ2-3	CASSAGSSSTDTQYF
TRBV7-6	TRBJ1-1	CASSTNRRGTEAFF
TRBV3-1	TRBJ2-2	CASSQARADTGELFF
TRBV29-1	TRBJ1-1	CSVDRGRKTEAFF
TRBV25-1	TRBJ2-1	CASSGQGGQGNEQFF
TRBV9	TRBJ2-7	CASSPEWTADEQYF
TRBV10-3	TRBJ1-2	CAISESLGNHGYTF
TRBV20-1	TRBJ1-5	CSAQRAMNQPQHF
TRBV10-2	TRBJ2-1	CASGFLRAQRSQEQFF
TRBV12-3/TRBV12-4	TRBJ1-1	CASSLGVTEAFF
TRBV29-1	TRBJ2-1	CSGTSGSSYNEQFF
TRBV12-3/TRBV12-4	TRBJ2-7	CASSWTSANYEQYF
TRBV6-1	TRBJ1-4	CASTALGGEKLFF
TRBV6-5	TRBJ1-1	CASSYSLGGNTEAFF